Shown below are 6 T cell receptor beta chains from a single sample sequenced in a study of blood T cells in healthy people across ages. Then a second PCR, running roughly 7 to 11 cycles, was carried out with a sample-barcoded 5' primer and a J-beta primer mix. TCRdb recomputed calls from the 5' RACE reads with MiXCR, one row per CDR3 protein. The table shows some 1.5 million distinct CDR3 sequences, with approximately 30% occurring only once. Input material: blood. These receptors were obtained from a woman aged 25-40 years in good health.

This clonotype was seen more than once but under ten times. The rearrangement uses TRBV6-6 and TRBJ1-2; 7 bases match TRBD1. The CDR3 covers 14 residues. Trimming at V came to 8 bases and at J to 1 base, leaving 7 bases not matched to a gene. CDR1 is MNHNY and CDR2 is SVGAGI in the germline V gene (reference sequence). The CDR3 protein is CASLNRGLNYGYTF. CDR3 DNA: TGTGCCAGCCTCAACAGGGGTCTTAACTATGGCTACACCTTC.

This chain connects TRBV7-6 to TRBJ2-5, with 8 nucleotides matching TRBD1. V was pared by 5 bases and J by 6 bases, with 8 bases of the junction left unmatched. Germline V gene sequence: CDR1 SGHVS, CDR2 FNYEAQ. The CDR3 totals 14 residues. This chain's CDR3 is CASSPGTGVQTQYF. DNA for the CDR3: TGTGCCAGCAGCCCAGGGACAGGCGTACAGACCCAGTACTTC.

The CDR3 reads CASSRDREVTEAFF. Here the CDR3 DNA reads TGTGCCAGCAGCCGGGACAGGGAGGTCACTGAAGCTTTCTTT. The rearrangement links TRBV27 to TRBJ1-1; 9 bases align to TRBD1. The CDR3 is made up of 14 amino acids. J was trimmed by 4 bases and V by 6 bases; bases with no gene match: 6. The germline CDR1 and CDR2 sequences are MNHEY and SMNVEV (reference sequence).

The V and J genes are TRBV3-1 and TRBJ2-3; 9 bases line up with TRBD2. Trimming took 10 bases from V and 0 from J; bases not matched to a gene: 5. CDR1 LGHDT and CDR2 YNNKEL come from the germline V gene (reference sequence). The length of the CDR3 is 14 residues. CDR3: CATRRGGSTDTQYF. The DNA of the CDR3 is TGTGCCACTAGGCGGGGGGGGAGCACAGATACGCAGTATTTT.

The chain recombines TRBV15 with TRBJ2-5; D is perhaps TRBD2 (6 bases). CDR3 length equals 13 residues. Trimming took 8 bases from V and 2 from J, leaving 12 bases between them. Germline V CDR1 and CDR2: LNHNV, YYDKDF (reference sequence). CDR3 coding DNA: TGTGCCACCTCGGCCGGGGGTCAAGAGACCCAGTACTTC. Protein product: CATSAGGQETQYF.

This clonotype was detected only a few times. The chain joins TRBV3-1 to TRBJ2-7; D is uncertain. The V gene lost 0 bases and the J gene lost 10 bases, with 10 bases spanning the gap. The CDR3 sequence is 12 residues long. The germline V gene encodes CDR1 LGHDT and CDR2 YNNKEL (reference sequence). In nucleotides, the CDR3 is TGTGCCAGCAGCCAAGAAAGGAGAGGCCAGTACTTC. Residues: CASSQERRGQYF.